This entry lists 29 T cell receptor beta chains sequenced from one sample in a study of blood T cell repertoires in COVID-19. This table comes from immunoSEQ multiplex PCR, and its TCRdb copy is limited to in-frame clones, with some not included. The profile shows about 220,000 clones, 70% to 90% of them singletons. Sequenced input: peripheral blood. Receptors originate from a human donor in a cohort sampled during active COVID-19.

The rearrangement uses TRBV27 and TRBJ1-6, with D perhaps TRBD1 (6 bases). The CDR3 has 15 residues. The germline V and J ends were trimmed by 4 bases and 8 bases, with 15 bases remaining between them. CDR1 MNHEY and CDR2 SMNVEV come from the germline V gene (reference sequence). The chain's CDR3 is CASSSSTGPDSPLHF. The CDR3 nucleotides read TGTGCCAGCAGTTCCTCGACAGGACCAGATTCACCCCTCCACTTT.

V gene TRBV7-9 combines with J gene TRBJ1-4; TRBD1 agrees at 8 bases. Trimming cost V 4 bases and J 4 bases; bases outside gene matches: 8. The CDR3 covers 16 residues. Per the germline V gene, CDR1 is SEHNR and CDR2 is FQNEAQ (reference sequence). CDR3 coding DNA: TGTGCCAGCAGCTCGTCCGGGGGACAGGTTAATGAAAAACTGTTTTTT. Translation gives CASSSSGGQVNEKLFF.

The chain uses TRBV19 and TRBJ1-6; D is possibly TRBD1 (5 bases). This CDR3 spans 14 amino acids. Trimming took off 3 bases at V and 9 bases at J, with 12 bases between the two ends. The germline gives CDR1 LNHDA, CDR2 SQIVND (reference sequence). CDR3 nucleotide sequence: TGTGCCAGTAGTATCGGGGGATATGGTTCACCCCTCCACTTT. Translating it yields CASSIGGYGSPLHF. The complete variable domain, with remaining parts taken from reference TRBV19 and TRBJ1-6, reads DGGITQSPKYLFRKEGQNVTLSCEQNLNHDAMYWYRQDPGQGLRLIYYSQIVNDFQKGDIAEGYSVSREKKESFPLTVTSAQKNPTAFYLCASSIGGYGSPLHFGNGTRLTVT.

The chain carries TRBV11-2 and TRBJ1-1; 7 positions agree with TRBD1. The V segment lost 8 bases and the J segment 2 bases; nucleotides outside the gene matches: 5. Germline-derived CDR1 and CDR2 are SGHAT and FQNNGV. This CDR3 comprises 13 residues. CDR3 coding DNA: TGTGCCAGCGGTCAGGGGGGTAACACTGAAGCTTTCTTT. The encoded protein is CASGQGGNTEAFF.

V and J are TRBV6-1 and TRBJ2-7, with 9 bases fitting TRBD2. CDR1 is MNHNS, CDR2 SASEGT, per germline. V was pared by 1 base and J by 3 bases, with 4 bases of the junction left unmatched. The CDR3 extends over 15 amino acids. CDR3 sequence reads: CASSEVWRGGYEQYF. For the CDR3, the DNA is TGTGCCAGCAGTGAAGTGTGGCGGGGGGGCTACGAGCAGTACTTC.

The rearrangement links TRBV3-1 (or the pseudogene TRBV3-2) to TRBJ1-2, with D tentatively TRBD1 (5 bases). This CDR3 is 14 amino acids long. CDR1 and CDR2 from the germline V gene are LGHDT and YNNKEL (reference sequence). The V and J ends lost 5 bases and 4 bases respectively, with 14 bases between them. The CDR3 sequence is CASSYGGNFYGYTF. CDR3 bases: TGTGCCAGCAGCTACGGGGGGAACTTCTATGGCTACACCTTC.

Only one count was recorded for this clone. The chain recombines TRBV7-2 with TRBJ1-5; D is undetermined. Trimming removed 3 bases from V and 2 bases from J, with 11 bases in between. In germline, CDR1 is SGHTA, CDR2 FQGNSA. CDR3 length equals 15 residues. In nucleotides, the CDR3 is TGTGCCAGCAGCTTTGGCGCGGCAGGCAATCAGCCCCAGCATTTT. Translated, it gives CASSFGAAGNQPQHF.

This chain links TRBV4-2 with TRBJ2-3, with 10 bases lining up with TRBD2. CDR3 size: 15 residues. Unmatched junction bases numbered 3, after V lost 4 bases and J lost 2 bases. Germline-derived CDR1 and CDR2 are LGHNA and YNFKEQ. CDR3 in DNA: TGTGCCAGCAGCCCCAGCGGGGGGGTCACAGATACGCAGTATTTT. It yields the protein CASSPSGGVTDTQYF.

The sample holds one count of this clone. The chain carries TRBV3-1 (or the pseudogene TRBV3-2) and TRBJ1-3; tentatively, D is TRBD1 (5 bases). Trimming left V 4 bases short and J 0 bases short, with 13 bases between. Per the germline V gene, CDR1 is LGHDT and CDR2 is YNNKEL (reference sequence). This CDR3 is 16 amino acids long. The CDR3 sequence: CASSPGGGGSGNTIYF. CDR3 in DNA: TGTGCCAGCAGCCCCGGGGGTGGGGGCTCTGGAAACACCATATATTTT.

A few counts support this clone. The J gene is TRBJ1-3, the V gene TRBV6-5; D is possibly TRBD1 (5 bases). This CDR3 region has 15 residues. Trimming pared 6 bases from V and 0 bases from J, leaving 12 bases between. Looked up from germline, CDR1 is MNHEY and CDR2 is SVGAGI. CDR3: CASRPGINSGNTIYF. The CDR3, as DNA: TGTGCCAGCAGACCAGGGATAAACTCTGGAAACACCATATATTTT.

The chain carries TRBV5-1 and TRBJ2-7; the D gene is possibly TRBD1 (5 bases). Per the germline V gene, CDR1 is SGHRS and CDR2 is YFSETQ. Trimming stripped 2 bases from V and 2 bases from J, with 14 bases between. There are 15 residues in the CDR3. The CDR3 region is CASSFGQPLTYEQYF. In DNA form, the CDR3 reads TGCGCCAGCAGCTTCGGACAACCACTGACCTACGAGCAGTACTTC.

The rearrangement links TRBV27 to TRBJ1-1; D not certain. Germline-derived CDR1 and CDR2 are MNHEY and SMNVEV (reference sequence). Trimming removed 0 bases at V and 5 bases at J, with 7 bases between. The CDR3 is 13 amino acids. As DNA, the CDR3 is TGTGCCAGCAGTTTATCGAGAGGAACTGAAGCTTTCTTT. Amino acid sequence: CASSLSRGTEAFF.

The chain employs TRBV5-4 and TRBJ2-7; D gene uncertain. Germline V lookup: CDR1 SGHNT, CDR2 YYREEE (reference sequence). This CDR3 contains 14 residues. Deletions cut 0 bases from V and 2 bases from J, with 9 bases between. In nucleotides, the CDR3 is TGTGCCAGCAGCTTGGGTCAGGCCACCTACGAGCAGTACTTC. Translation: CASSLGQATYEQYF.

The chain links TRBV24-1 to TRBJ1-1, with D possibly matching TRBD1 (6 bases). Trimming took off 7 bases at V and 0 bases at J, with 11 bases between the two ends. In germline, CDR1 is KGHDR, CDR2 SFDVKD. The CDR3 runs 14 residues. CDR3 nucleotides: TGTGCCACCAGAGCGGGACAATTGAACACTGAAGCTTTCTTT. This translates into CATRAGQLNTEAFF.

V usage is TRBV5-1 and J usage is TRBJ2-7, with 10 bases fitting TRBD1. Germline CDR1 SGHRS, CDR2 YFSETQ. The CDR3 spans 14 residues. The V gene end was trimmed by 4 bases and the J gene end by 4 bases; junction bases not matched to a gene: 5. CDR3 region: CASSRGQGVYEQYF. DNA for the CDR3: TGCGCCAGCAGCCGAGGACAGGGGGTATACGAGCAGTACTTC.

The chain combines TRBV2 with TRBJ1-1, with TRBD1 matching over 8 bases. Germline CDR1 and CDR2: SNHLY and FYNNEI. With 7 bases clipped from V and 0 bases from J, the junction kept 4 bases outside the gene matches. This CDR3 contains 14 residues. The CDR3 nucleotides are TGTGCCAGCACCCCGGGACAGGTGAACACTGAAGCTTTCTTT. Its protein product is CASTPGQVNTEAFF.

The rearrangement uses TRBV28 and TRBJ1-6; 9 bases align to TRBD1. In germline, CDR1 is MDHEN, CDR2 SYDVKM. Trimming at V came to 7 bases and at J to 3 bases, leaving 7 bases not matched to a gene. The CDR3 consists of 16 residues. The CDR3 region is CASTPGGQGYNSPLHF. DNA for the CDR3: TGTGCCAGCACCCCAGGGGGACAGGGCTATAATTCACCCCTCCACTTT.

The J gene is TRBJ1-6, the V gene TRBV5-6, with a weak D call TRBD1 (5 bases). V shed 4 bases and J shed 10 bases, with 21 bases lying between them. In germline, CDR1 is SGHDT, CDR2 YYEEEE. There are 16 residues in the CDR3. The CDR3 sequence: CASSPKQGPLLSPLHF. CDR3 coding DNA: TGTGCCAGCAGCCCGAAGCAGGGCCCTCTTTTGTCACCCCTCCACTTT.

The J gene is TRBJ2-7, the V gene TRBV5-1; 7 bases map to TRBD1. V trimming: 1 base; J trimming: 5 bases; junction bases outside the gene matches: 12. Looked up from germline, CDR1 is SGHRS and CDR2 is YFSETQ. The CDR3 contains 16 residues. The CDR3 loop is CASSLRVTGARNEQYF. Here the CDR3 DNA reads TGCGCCAGCAGCTTGCGGGTTACAGGGGCGCGCAACGAGCAGTACTTC.

The rearrangement uses TRBV6-6 and TRBJ2-3; 7 nucleotides line up with TRBD2. Per germline, CDR1 MNHNY and CDR2 SVGAGI (reference sequence). Trimming removed 5 bases from V and 4 bases from J; junction bases left unmatched: 12. This CDR3 comprises 16 residues. DNA for the CDR3: TGTGCCAGCAGTCGAAACTCGCGGGGGTCTTCAGATACGCAGTATTTT. Translating gives CASSRNSRGSSDTQYF.

The V gene is TRBV15, the J gene TRBJ1-2, with 8 bases identical to TRBD1. Germline loops: CDR1 LNHNV, CDR2 YYDKDF (reference sequence). Trimming took 3 bases from V and 3 from J; bases not matched to a gene: 12. The CDR3 sequence is 17 residues long. The CDR3 coding sequence is TGTGCCACCAGCAGGGGGACAGGACCCCAGTGGGACTATGGCTACACCTTC. Its protein is CATSRGTGPQWDYGYTF.

V usage is TRBV7-9 and J usage is TRBJ1-2, with D possibly being TRBD1 (6 bases). From germline, CDR1 is SEHNR and CDR2 FQNEAQ (reference sequence). V was trimmed by 2 bases and J by 6 bases, leaving 16 bases between them. The CDR3 covers 15 residues. For the CDR3, the DNA is TGTGCCAGCAGCTTACTAGGACAGACGAGGGATGGCTACACCTTC. Its translation: CASSLLGQTRDGYTF.

The chain couples TRBV19 to TRBJ2-7; 7 nucleotides match TRBD2. The CDR3 covers 15 residues. The V gene end was trimmed by 6 bases and the J gene end by 3 bases; junction bases not matched to a gene: 11. Germline V gene data show CDR1 as LNHDA and CDR2 as SQIVND (reference sequence). The CDR3 nucleotides are TGTGCCAGTAGCACCGCCATCGGGGGGAACTACGAGCAGTACTTC. This sequence encodes CASSTAIGGNYEQYF.

The genes are TRBV9 and TRBJ2-3; TRBD2 matches at 10 bases. This CDR3 is built from 14 residues. Per germline, CDR1 SGDLS and CDR2 YYNGEE. V was pared by 1 base and J by 6 bases, with 2 bases of the junction left unmatched. Written as DNA, the CDR3 is TGTGCCAGCAGCGTATTAGCGGGGGGCGATACGCAGTATTTT. Protein sequence: CASSVLAGGDTQYF.

V and J are TRBV5-1 and TRBJ2-3; D might be TRBD2 (5 bases). Per the germline V gene, CDR1 is SGHRS and CDR2 is YFSETQ. The CDR3 loop spans 14 amino acids. Trimming pared 4 bases from V and 5 bases from J, leaving 14 bases between. The CDR3 reads CASSPSSGLDTQYF. The CDR3 nucleotides are TGCGCCAGCAGCCCATCGAGCGGTCTAGATACGCAGTATTTT. Filled out from reference TRBV5-1 and TRBJ2-3, the complete variable domain reads KAGVTQTPRYLIKTRGQQVTLSCSPISGHRSVSWYQQTPGQGLQFLFEYFSETQRNKGNFPGRFSGRQFSNSRSEMNVSTLELGDSALYLCASSPSSGLDTQYFGPGTRLTVL.

The chain carries TRBV10-3 and TRBJ1-6, with D hard to call. Per the germline V gene, CDR1 is ENHRY and CDR2 is SYGVKD. The CDR3 loop spans 16 amino acids. V lost 3 bases and J 7 bases, leaving 16 bases between the germline ends. DNA of the CDR3: TGTGCCATCAGTGATTCCGACCCGGGAGACAATTCACCCCTCCACTTT. It encodes CAISDSDPGDNSPLHF.

V is TRBV15 and J is TRBJ1-4; 9 bases are shared with TRBD1. The CDR3 contains 18 residues. After removal of 3 bases from V and 3 bases from J, the junction contained 11 bases not matched to a gene. Germline CDR1 and CDR2: LNHNV and YYDKDF (reference sequence). The CDR3 DNA follows: TGTGCCACCAGCAGGGGCGGACAGGGGAGAATTTCTAATGAAAAACTGTTTTTT. It translates to CATSRGGQGRISNEKLFF.

The CDR3 loop reads CASREGSGDTGELFF. In nucleotides, the CDR3 is TGTGCCAGCAGGGAAGGGAGTGGAGACACCGGGGAGCTGTTTTTT. This chain joins TRBV7-9 and TRBJ2-2; D might be TRBD2 (5 bases). V was pared by 6 bases and J by 3 bases, with 14 bases between. Per the germline V gene, CDR1 is SEHNR and CDR2 is FQNEAQ (reference sequence). The CDR3 covers 15 residues.

The chain joins TRBV19 to TRBJ1-4, with 7 bases lining up with TRBD1. Trimming took 9 bases from V and 12 from J; bases not matched to a gene: 16. The CDR3 is 14 residues long. Germline V gene lookup returns CDR1 LNHDA and CDR2 SQIVND (reference sequence). The CDR3 spells CASTTMNRGGELFF. The CDR3 coding sequence is TGTGCCAGCACTACCATGAACAGGGGTGGGGAACTGTTTTTT. Variable domain in full (rest from reference TRBV19 and TRBJ1-4): DGGITQSPKYLFRKEGQNVTLSCEQNLNHDAMYWYRQDPGQGLRLIYYSQIVNDFQKGDIAEGYSVSREKKESFPLTVTSAQKNPTAFYLCASTTMNRGGELFFGSGTQLSVL.